This T cell receptor beta chain was sequenced during a study of shared clonotypes between healthy human individuals. Those who donated were healthy HIV-negative adults, with no recent acute infections or vaccinations reported. Trimming took 3 bases from V and 5 from J, leaving 7 bases between them. The CDR3 loop spans 11 amino acids. Germline CDR1 reads DFQATT; CDR2 reads SNEGSKA (reference sequence). TCRdb's copy holds only in-frame clones and misses some; the assay was immunoSEQ multiplex PCR. The sample includes approximately 1.1 million clones, around three quarters of them seen just once. What was sequenced was memory CD4+ T cells from PBMCs. Subset specified: CD45RA-negative fraction. V usage is TRBV20-1 and J usage is TRBJ2-5; D not certain. This TCR was sampled from a man aged 18 to 29 in good health. Some clones in this sample may be carry-over from other donors' samples. The CDR3 reads CSASAPETQYF. The CDR3 DNA reads TGCAGTGCTAGCGCCCCCGAGACCCAGTACTTC.